These T cell receptor beta chains were read from a single sample in a study of response to subunit inactivated influenza vaccine. TCRdb redid the calling of the RT-PCR reads with MiXCR, one entry per CDR3 protein. This table has about 520,000 distinct CDR3 sequences, about 25% appearing once. The sample was CD4+ T cells sorted from PBMCs, taken more than 4 days after vaccination. These receptors came from a man aged 45-65 years who received an inactivated influenza vaccine. Each CDR3 is given with its conserved first and last residue.

J | V | CDR3
TRBJ1-6 | TRBV28 | CASRPTGFNSPLHF
TRBJ2-1 | TRBV3-1 | CASCPGLAGGLSYNEQFF
TRBJ1-5 | TRBV6-2/TRBV6-3 | CASSQSTRSNQPQHF
TRBJ2-3 | TRBV7-3 | CASSSSGPTDTQYF
TRBJ2-7 | TRBV7-6 | CASSLGTGWDEQYF
TRBJ2-1 | TRBV19 | CASSIDPGQTYNEQFF
TRBJ2-3 | TRBV4-2 | CASSQDYGQGDTQYF
TRBJ2-7 | TRBV12-3/TRBV12-4 | CASSPRDRDVYYEQYF
TRBJ2-7 | TRBV7-9 | CASSPMGLSYEQYF
TRBJ1-5 | TRBV29-1 | CSVGGQGGQPQHF
TRBJ1-1 | TRBV18 | CASSPLGTGTEAFF
TRBJ2-5 | TRBV5-1 | CASSLGRINSETQYF
TRBJ2-1 | TRBV29-1 | CSVVLRGPSLGYEQFF
TRBJ2-1 | TRBV20-1 | CSANGNYNEQFF
TRBJ1-1 | TRBV6-1 | CASSRTGGVTEAFF
TRBJ2-1 | TRBV7-2 | CASSPWGASGTYNEQFF
TRBJ2-1 | TRBV6-2/TRBV6-3 | CASSVVNEQFF
TRBJ2-7 | TRBV6-2/TRBV6-3 | CASSYEGRGPSEQYF
TRBJ2-3 | TRBV5-1 | CASSLAREREDTQYF
TRBJ2-5 | TRBV7-2 | CASGVAGGRGTQYF
TRBJ2-3 | TRBV20-1 | CSPIEGRTDTQYF
TRBJ2-1 | TRBV27 | CASWLAGGSYNEQFF
TRBJ2-1 | TRBV10-3 | CAILLGSGSNEQFF
TRBJ2-7 | TRBV6-5 | CASSYSGQGTHEQYF
TRBJ2-4 | TRBV20-1 | CSARQGLLAKNIQYF
TRBJ2-7 | TRBV28 | CASRGPGTGAGEQYF
TRBJ2-7 | TRBV18 | CASSPAGTSSYEQYF
TRBJ2-3 | TRBV3-1 | CASSQRGIRKDTQYF
TRBJ2-7 | TRBV4-3 | CASSQDYRTSYEQYF
TRBJ2-7 | TRBV20-1 | CSASPGGPEQYF
TRBJ2-3 | TRBV5-1 | CASSFGWTGSSDTQYF
TRBJ1-1 | TRBV12-3/TRBV12-4 | CASSGRPAGTEAFF
TRBJ2-7 | TRBV11-2 | CASSRGGAGPFYYEQYF
TRBJ1-2 | TRBV6-1 | CASSERGGYGYTF
TRBJ1-1 | TRBV12-3/TRBV12-4 | CASSLRTGPNTEAFF
TRBJ2-5 | TRBV29-1 | CSTTRSAGPGETQYF
TRBJ1-1 | TRBV4-1 | CASTQDQGGTEAFF
TRBJ2-1 | TRBV20-1 | CSARLLKQGIYNEQFF
TRBJ2-5 | TRBV6-2/TRBV6-3 | CASALGKETQYF
TRBJ2-5 | TRBV11-2 | CASSKVRDQETQYF